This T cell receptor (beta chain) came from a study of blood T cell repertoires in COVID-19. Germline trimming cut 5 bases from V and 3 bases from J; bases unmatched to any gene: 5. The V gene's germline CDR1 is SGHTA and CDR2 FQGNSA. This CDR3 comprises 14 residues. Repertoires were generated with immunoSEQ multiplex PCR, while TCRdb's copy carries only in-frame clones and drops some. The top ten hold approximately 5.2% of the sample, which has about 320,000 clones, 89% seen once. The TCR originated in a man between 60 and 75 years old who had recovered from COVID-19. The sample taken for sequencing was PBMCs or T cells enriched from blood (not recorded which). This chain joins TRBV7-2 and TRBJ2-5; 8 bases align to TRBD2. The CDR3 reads CASSPGLAEETQYF. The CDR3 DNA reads TGTGCCAGCAGCCCCGGACTAGCCGAAGAGACCCAGTACTTC.